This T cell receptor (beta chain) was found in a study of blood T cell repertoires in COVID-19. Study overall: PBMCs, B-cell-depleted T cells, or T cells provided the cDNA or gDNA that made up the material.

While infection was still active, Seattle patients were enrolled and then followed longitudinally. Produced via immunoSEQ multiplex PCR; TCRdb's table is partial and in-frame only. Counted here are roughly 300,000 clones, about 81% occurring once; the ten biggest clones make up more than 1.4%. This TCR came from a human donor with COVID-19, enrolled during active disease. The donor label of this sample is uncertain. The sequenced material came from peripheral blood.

The chain's CDR3 is CASSLTGLKGVGETQYF. CDR3 sequence (DNA): TGTGCCAGCAGCTTAACCGGATTAAAGGGGGTCGGAGAGACCCAGTACTTC. The genes are TRBV7-3 and TRBJ2-5, with D possibly TRBD1 on 6 matching bases. CDR3 length: 17 amino acids. V dropped 0 bases and J dropped 4 bases, with 18 bases sitting between them. Germline assignment: CDR1 SGHTA and CDR2 FQGTGA.